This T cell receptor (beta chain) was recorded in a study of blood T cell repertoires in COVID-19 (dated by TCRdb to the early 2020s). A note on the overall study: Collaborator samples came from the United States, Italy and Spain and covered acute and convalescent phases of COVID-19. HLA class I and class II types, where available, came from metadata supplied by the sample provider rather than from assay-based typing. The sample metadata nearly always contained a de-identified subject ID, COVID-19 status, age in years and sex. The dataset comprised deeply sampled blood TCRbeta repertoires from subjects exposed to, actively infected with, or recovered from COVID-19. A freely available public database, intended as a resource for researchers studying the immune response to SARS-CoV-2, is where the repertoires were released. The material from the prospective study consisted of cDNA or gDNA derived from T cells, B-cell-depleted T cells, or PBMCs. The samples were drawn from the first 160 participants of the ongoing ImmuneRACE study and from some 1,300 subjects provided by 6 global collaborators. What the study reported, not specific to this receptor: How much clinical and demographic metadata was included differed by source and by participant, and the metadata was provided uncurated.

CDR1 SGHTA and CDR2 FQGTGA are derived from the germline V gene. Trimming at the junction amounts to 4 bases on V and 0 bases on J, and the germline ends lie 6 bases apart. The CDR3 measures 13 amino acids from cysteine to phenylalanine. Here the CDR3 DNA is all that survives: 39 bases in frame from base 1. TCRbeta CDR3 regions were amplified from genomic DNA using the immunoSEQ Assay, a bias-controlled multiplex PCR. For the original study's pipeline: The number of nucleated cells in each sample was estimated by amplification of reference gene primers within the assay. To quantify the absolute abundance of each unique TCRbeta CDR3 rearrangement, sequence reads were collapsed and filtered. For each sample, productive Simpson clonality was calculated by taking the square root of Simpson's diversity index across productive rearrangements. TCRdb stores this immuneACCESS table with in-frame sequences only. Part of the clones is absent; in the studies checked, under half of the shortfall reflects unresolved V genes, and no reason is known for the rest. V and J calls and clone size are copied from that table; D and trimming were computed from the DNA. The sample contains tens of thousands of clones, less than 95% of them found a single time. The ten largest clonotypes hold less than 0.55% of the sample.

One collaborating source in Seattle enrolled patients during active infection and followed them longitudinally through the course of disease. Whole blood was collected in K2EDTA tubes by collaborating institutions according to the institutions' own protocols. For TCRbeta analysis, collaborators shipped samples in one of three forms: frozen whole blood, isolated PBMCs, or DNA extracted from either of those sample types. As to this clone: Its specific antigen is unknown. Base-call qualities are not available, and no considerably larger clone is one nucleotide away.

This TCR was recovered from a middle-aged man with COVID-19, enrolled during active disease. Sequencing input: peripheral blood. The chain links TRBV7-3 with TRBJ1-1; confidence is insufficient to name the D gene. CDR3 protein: CASSYQMNTEAFF. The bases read TGTGCCAGCAGCTATCAGATGAACACTGAAGCTTTCTTT.